The 18 T cell receptor beta chains listed next were all sequenced from one sample in a study of T cells in Graves' hyperthyroidism and ophthalmopathy (dated by TCRdb to between 2018 and 2021). Libraries were prepared through multiplex PCR. The reads were generated on an Illumina HiSeq 2000. Amplification of TCR beta CDR3 regions was carried out from RNA transcripts. The TCR CDR3 was subjected to a first round of RT-PCR using the HTBI primer set and the Qiagen OneStep RT-PCR kit. TCRdb reanalyzed the raw reads on its own, using fastp at Q25 for trimming and MiXCR for clone calling, and kept in-frame beta chains. When rows share a CDR3 protein, they turn into one entry using the most common DNA and genes. This sample has 250,000 to 400,000 distinct CDR3 sequences in its table, and roughly an eighth of those were observed once. The top ten constitute 34% of the sample. The sample was blood. The source of these receptors is a woman aged 40 to 50 with Graves' ophthalmopathy.

V gene TRBV20-1 combines with J gene TRBJ2-1; possibly TRBD1 for D (6 bases). V lost 6 bases and J lost 3, with 12 bases in between. CDR3 length: 13 residues. Per germline, CDR1 DFQATT and CDR2 SNEGSKA (reference sequence). Here the CDR3 reads CSARTELYNEQFF. The CDR3 DNA is TGCAGTGCCCGGACAGAACTCTACAATGAGCAGTTCTTC.

The chain couples TRBV19 to TRBJ2-7; D possibly corresponds to TRBD1 (6 bases). The germline V gene encodes CDR1 LNHDA and CDR2 SQIVND (reference sequence). The CDR3 extends over 15 amino acids. Trimming shortened V by 4 bases and J by 6 bases, and 19 bases separated the two germline ends. The CDR3 loop reads CASSTGHASLGEQYF. As DNA, the CDR3 is TGTGCCAGTAGTACGGGACATGCAAGCTTGGGCGAGCAGTACTTC.

This clonotype was seen a handful of times. CDR3 DNA: TGTGCCAGTAGTACGGGGGACGGTGGGGAGACCCAGTACTTC. Translation gives CASSTGDGGETQYF. The V gene is TRBV19, the J gene TRBJ2-5; weak D call: TRBD2 (6 bases). The V and J ends lost 4 bases and 5 bases respectively, with 14 bases between them. The CDR3 is made up of 14 amino acids. The germline CDR1 and CDR2 sequences are LNHDA and SQIVND (reference sequence).

There are a few counts of this clonotype. This chain connects TRBV24-1 to TRBJ2-2, with 8 bases matching TRBD1. V dropped 4 bases and J dropped 5; count of bases not matched to a gene: 8. The CDR3 is 16 amino acids. Germline V CDR1 and CDR2: KGHDR, SFDVKD. The CDR3 sequence is CATSDPRTGRTGELFF. In DNA, the CDR3 is TGTGCCACCAGTGACCCTCGGACAGGGAGGACCGGGGAGCTGTTTTTT.

This clonotype was seen at least ten times. This chain uses TRBV6-1 with TRBJ2-3; 7 bases match TRBD2. Trimming at V came to 8 bases and at J to 0 bases, leaving 5 bases not matched to a gene. Germline V gives CDR1 MNHNS, CDR2 SASEGT. The CDR3 length is 14 residues. CDR3 bases: TGTGCCAGCGGGCTAGCGGCTAGCACAGATACGCAGTATTTT. Protein: CASGLAASTDTQYF.

At least ten counts were recorded for this clonotype. The CDR3 DNA reads TGTGCCAGCAGCGACCCCAGGGGGAGGACTGAAGCTTTCTTT. It specifies CASSDPRGRTEAFF. V is TRBV2 and J is TRBJ1-1, with 7 nucleotides matching TRBD1. The CDR3 extends over 14 amino acids. After removal of 6 bases from V and 5 bases from J, the junction contained 9 bases not matched to a gene. CDR1 and CDR2 from the germline V gene are SNHLY and FYNNEI.

The rearrangement joins TRBV27 to TRBJ2-1; 8 positions match TRBD1. CDR1 is MNHEY and CDR2 is SMNVEV in the germline V gene (reference sequence). The ends lost 1 base at V and 7 bases at J; junction bases unmatched: 0. This CDR3 is built from 13 residues. CDR3 DNA: TGTGCCAGCAGTTTATGGACAGGGAATGAGCAGTTCTTC. Translating it yields CASSLWTGNEQFF.

This clonotype was found many times. V and J are TRBV6-6 and TRBJ1-2; D perhaps matches TRBD1 (5 bases). The CDR3 is made up of 17 amino acids. Trimming stripped 2 bases from V and 3 bases from J, with 19 bases between. CDR1 and CDR2 (germline): MNHNY, SVGAGI (reference sequence). CDR3 in DNA: TGTGCCAGCAGTTACCTGAAGACAGTCCCAATATACTATGGCTACACCTTC. This translates into CASSYLKTVPIYYGYTF.

This clonotype was picked up a small number of times. The J gene is TRBJ2-6, the V gene TRBV27, with D tentatively TRBD2 (6 bases). This CDR3 contains 18 residues. Germline CDR1 and CDR2: MNHEY and SMNVEV (reference sequence). V gave up 6 bases and J gave up 1 base, with 19 bases separating them. For the CDR3, the DNA is TGTGCCAGCAGGGAAAGGGGACTGTATCCATCTGGGGCCAACGTCCTGACTTTC. The encoded protein is CASRERGLYPSGANVLTF.

This sequence joins TRBV29-1 and TRBJ1-1; 11 nucleotides align to TRBD1. From germline, CDR1 is SQVTM and CDR2 ANQGSEA. Trimming took 4 bases from V and 4 from J; bases not matched to a gene: 2. This CDR3 is 13 amino acids long. CDR3 nucleotides: TGCAGCGTTGTTGGGACAGGGGGCACTGAAGCTTTCTTT. Amino acids: CSVVGTGGTEAFF.

This clonotype was seen a handful of times. The V gene is TRBV6-1, the J gene TRBJ1-4; 9 bases are a match to TRBD1. With 7 bases clipped from V and 8 bases from J, the junction kept 11 bases outside the gene matches. The CDR3 has 15 amino acids. The germline CDR1 and CDR2 sequences are MNHNS and SASEGT. CDR3 DNA: TGTGCCAGCACTAGAAATGGACAGGGGATGGAAAAACTGTTTTTT. It yields the protein CASTRNGQGMEKLFF.

This clonotype was counted many times. The rearrangement links TRBV7-8 to TRBJ2-7, with D perhaps being TRBD1 or TRBD2 (5 bases each). Germline V lookup: CDR1 SGHVS, CDR2 FQNEAQ. CDR3 length equals 14 residues. V lost 6 bases and J lost 0, with 12 bases in between. The CDR3 DNA is TGTGCCAGCAGTCGGGACCCCAGCTCCTACGAGCAGTACTTC. Residues: CASSRDPSSYEQYF.

Many counts were recorded for this clonotype. This sequence joins TRBV3-1 and TRBJ2-1; TRBD2 matches 8 bases. CDR1 LGHDT and CDR2 YNNKEL come from the germline V gene (reference sequence). There are 14 residues in the CDR3. With 2 bases clipped from V and 10 bases from J, the junction kept 7 bases outside the gene matches. The CDR3 DNA follows: TGTGCCAGCAGCCAACGGGGGGGGGATCGAGAGCAGTTCTTC. It codes for CASSQRGGDREQFF.

The rearrangement uses TRBV4-1 and TRBJ2-3; possible D gene TRBD2, 5 bases. This CDR3 has 16 amino acids. The ends were cut back, 0 bases at V and 6 bases at J, with 16 bases in the middle. The germline V gene encodes CDR1 MGHRA and CDR2 YSYEKL. The CDR3 sequence is CASSQERESTGDTQYF. The CDR3 DNA is TGCGCCAGCAGCCAAGAACGGGAATCTACCGGGGATACGCAGTATTTT.

This clonotype has a count of ten or more. This rearrangement joins TRBV27 to TRBJ2-1, with 11 bases identical to TRBD2. This CDR3 has 15 amino acids. The V and J ends lost 5 bases and 8 bases, in that order; junction bases with no gene match: 8. Per the germline V gene, CDR1 is MNHEY and CDR2 is SMNVEV (reference sequence). The CDR3 DNA is TGTGCCAGCAGTCCCTTTAGCGGGGGGGACGATGAGCAGTTCTTC. The encoded protein is CASSPFSGGDDEQFF.

This clonotype was observed many times. The chain joins TRBV28 to TRBJ2-5; D may be TRBD1 (7 bases). V lost 3 bases to trimming and J lost 4 bases, with 15 bases between them. The germline V gene encodes CDR1 MDHEN and CDR2 SYDVKM. There are 15 residues in the CDR3. Here the CDR3 reads CASSFRTQGGETQYF. CDR3 sequence (DNA): TGTGCCAGCAGTTTTCGCACCCAGGGGGGAGAGACCCAGTACTTC.

This clonotype was seen ten or more times. The chain joins TRBV29-1 to TRBJ1-4; 8 positions agree with TRBD1. There are 13 residues in the CDR3. V lost 5 bases to trimming and J lost 8 bases; unmatched junction nucleotides: 7. Germline V gives CDR1 SQVTM, CDR2 ANQGSEA. CDR3 coding DNA: TGCAGCGTTTCTGACAGGGGCCTAGAAAAACTGTTTTTT. Its translation: CSVSDRGLEKLFF.

The rearrangement joins TRBV3-1 to TRBJ2-7, with TRBD1 identical over 8 bases. Looked up from germline, CDR1 is LGHDT and CDR2 is YNNKEL (reference sequence). The CDR3 spans 15 residues. V shed 4 bases and J 3 bases; nucleotides not matched to a gene: 8. In DNA, the CDR3 is TGTGCCAGCAGCCCACCCGGGACAGGCGTCTACGAGCAGTACTTC. It codes for CASSPPGTGVYEQYF.